This is a list of T cell receptor beta chains from one sample in a study of technical replicates of blood from four donors. Clones were sequenced by immunoSEQ multiplex PCR, and TCRdb holds only the in-frame ones, with some missing. The repertoire has about 62,000 clones, roughly 86% of them found once; the top ten carry about 5.2%. The sample taken for sequencing was PBMCs. The source of these receptors is a human donor in good health. Some clones in this sample may be carry-over from other donors' samples. Each CDR3 is given with its conserved first and last residue. The D gene is left open where the match is weak.

v_call	j_call	d_call	cdr3_aa	cdr3_nt
TRBV18	TRBJ2-2	-	CASSPKQGHGELFF	TGTGCCAGCTCACCAAAACAGGGTCACGGGGAGCTGTTTTTT
TRBV2	TRBJ2-1	-	CASSAVQQNYNEQFF	TGTGCCAGCAGCGCGGTACAACAAAATTACAATGAGCAGTTCTTC
TRBV30	TRBJ2-7	-	CAWRDNSYEQYF	TGTGCCTGGAGAGACAACTCCTACGAGCAGTACTTC
TRBV5-1	TRBJ2-3	TRBD1	CASSLGPKTGGNTDTQYF	TGCGCCAGCAGCTTGGGGCCCAAGACAGGGGGAAACACAGATACGCAGTATTTT
TRBV10-3	TRBJ1-1	TRBD1	CAIRGDRALTEAFF	TGTGCCATCAGGGGGGACAGGGCTCTCACTGAAGCTTTCTTT
TRBV21-1	TRBJ2-7	-	CASSKVEGTYEQYF	TGTGCCAGCAGCAAGGTGGAGGGAACCTACGAGCAGTACTTC
TRBV30	TRBJ1-2	TRBD1	CAWSQGGADGYTF	TGTGCCTGGAGCCAAGGGGGCGCCGATGGCTACACCTTC
TRBV7-3	TRBJ2-3	-	CASSSSSSTDTQYF	TGTGCCAGCAGCTCGAGTTCTAGCACAGATACGCAGTATTTT
TRBV5-1	TRBJ2-7	-	CASSTRTDYEQYF	TGCGCCAGCAGTACCCGGACAGACTACGAGCAGTACTTC
TRBV5-6	TRBJ2-3	-	CASSLKSPTQYF	TGTGCCAGCAGCTTGAAGAGCCCCACGCAGTATTTT
TRBV2	TRBJ1-2	TRBD1	CASSEQGDYGYTF	TGTGCCAGCAGTGAACAGGGGGACTATGGCTACACCTTC
TRBV7-9	TRBJ2-5	-	CASSLSGIRGETQYF	TGTGCCAGCAGCTTATCGGGGATTCGTGGAGAGACCCAGTACTTC
TRBV18	TRBJ1-1	-	CASSPGAGTEAFF	TGTGCCAGCTCACCAGGGGCGGGGACTGAAGCTTTCTTT
TRBV5-1	TRBJ2-7	-	CASSLGVIPYEQYF	TGCGCCAGCAGCTTGGGAGTAATCCCCTACGAGCAGTACTTC
TRBV5-4	TRBJ1-2	TRBD1	CASRATGVLYGYTF	TGTGCCAGCAGGGCGACAGGGGTCCTCTATGGCTACACCTTC
TRBV6-5	TRBJ2-5	-	CASSLTDKETQYF	TGTGCCAGCAGTTTGACAGACAAAGAGACCCAGTACTTC
TRBV19	TRBJ1-3	TRBD1	CATETGQSSGNTIYF	TGTGCCACGGAGACAGGGCAAAGCTCTGGAAACACCATATATTTT
TRBV15	TRBJ1-2	-	CATMDINYGYTF	TGTGCCACCATGGACATAAACTATGGCTACACCTTC
TRBV5-1	TRBJ2-6	-	CASSPTVSGANVLTF	TGCGCCAGCAGCCCAACGGTGTCCGGGGCCAACGTCCTGACTTTC
TRBV11-3	TRBJ2-2	TRBD1	CASSLGTGEAGELFF	TGTGCCAGCAGCTTAGGGACAGGGGAGGCCGGGGAGCTGTTTTTT
TRBV6-1	TRBJ2-3	-	CASRLSTDTQYF	TGTGCCAGCAGGCTAAGCACAGATACGCAGTATTTT